The sequence of this T cell receptor (beta chain) was determined in a study of cytomegalovirus exposure and HLA in healthy donors (dated by TCRdb to between 2016 and 2019). Study-level background: An earlier analysis of some 500 of the donors reported roughly 300 Gb of sequence data and 117 million unique TCR beta sequences from about 179 million T cells. About 300 gigabases of sequencing data and approximately 84 million unique TCR sequences were included in an early release covering roughly 700 HLA-typed donors. The genetic ancestry cluster associated with self-reported Caucasian donors included 81% of the roughly 400 genotyped donors. The aim of the study was to test whether cataloging public T cell receptors could identify signatures of past pathogen exposure. Using immunosequencing, the study profiled T cell repertoires from roughly 650 subjects and related those repertoires to cytomegalovirus serostatus. Along with the approximately 600-subject first cohort, a separate validation cohort of 120 different subjects was used. To predict cytomegalovirus infection status, the study brought together high-throughput TCR immunosequencing, statistical association of individual TCRs with disease status, and machine learning. A later analysis re-analyzed previously published TCR beta repertoires from 550 to 700 donors and added high-resolution HLA genotyping to study TCR occurrence patterns. Rather than using new phenotypic data, the later analysis identified candidate immune exposures from TCR beta sequences and from how often those sequences occurred across donors. An earlier analysis of 450 to 750 of the donors used high-throughput TCR beta sequencing to judge whether each TCR beta V gene segment behaved as functional or pseudogenic. Alongside the repertoire data, information on donor age, sex, ethnicity and CMV serostatus was compiled. A later genetic analysis used genome-wide SNP genotypes for about three fifths of the 666 donors, treating that subset as a discovery cohort. All discovery cohort repertoires had been generated using a single sequencing platform. Class I and class II HLA loci were covered by the typing at four-digit resolution. Typing coverage differed by locus: A, B, C, DRB1 and DQB1 were typed in roughly 620-630 donors, DQA1 in 500 to 550, DPA1 in over 600, and DPB1 in 472. Roughly 5 DR-DQ haplotypes were treated as single units for association and clustering because of strong linkage in the cohort. On average, about 200,000 unique TCR beta nucleotide sequences were sequenced per donor among 300 to 500 genotyped donors of the cohort, with 15% to 20% of those sequences being non-productive. Beyond this particular receptor, the publication reports: It was suggested by the authors that the approach could potentially be generalized to other disease states and immunological phenotypes. Assigning TCR associations to individual alleles was difficult when HLA alleles, especially DR and DQ, strongly co-occurred. In a later genetic analysis, a missense DCLRE1C variant was associated with V-gene and J-gene trimming of TCR beta chains, and the association was replicated in an independent cohort. Correlated functional status among segregating V segments might be attributable to linkage disequilibrium, but an unknown experimental factor could not be ruled out. For the cohort, immune exposure information was limited to CMV serostatus. In a later analysis, most CMV-associated TCR beta chains were found to appear HLA-restricted, with HLA associations seemingly driven largely by CMV exposure. Because counts were too low, about 15 rarely observed V segments, including chromosome 9 orphons, were left out of the earlier analysis of about 620 of the donors. The classifier was reported to diagnose cytomegalovirus status with high specificity and sensitivity in both the original cohort and the validation cohort. In an earlier analysis of fewer than 700 of the donors, most TCR beta V segments appeared in productive rearrangements about 87% or about 30% of the time, broadly matching IMGT annotations. In vitro tests confirmed that a few of the cytomegalovirus-associated TCR beta chains recognize cytomegalovirus antigens. A further reported finding was that TCR beta sequences accurately predicted the HLA-A and HLA-B alleles for most subjects in the first cohort. Compared with equally common non-associated chains, HLA-associated TCR beta chains in a later analysis were more clonally expanded and had lower generation probabilities. Several of the top co-occurrence clusters appeared to be linked to parvovirus B19, influenza, CMV and Epstein-Barr virus, according to a later analysis. Only TCR beta chains were sequenced in this cohort, and the absence of alpha or paired-chain data limited detectable features. A later analysis associated some 17,000 TCR beta sequences with specific HLA alleles at a false discovery rate of 0.05. A cluster of highly shared sequence variants was judged likely to be a technical artifact of the sequencing pipeline. The presence/absence analyses assumed that sequencing depth was roughly uniform across donors, and that assumption may not be true. In the study, approximately 150 TCR beta chains were listed as associated with cytomegalovirus. In a later analysis, the rate of TCR association differed among HLA loci, with DRB1 alleles having the most associated TCRs and HLA-C alleles having the fewest. Some IMGT-functional V segments, including TRBV6-2 and TRBV6-3, could not be distinguished by the 87-base-pair reads and were therefore excluded. A later genetic analysis reported fewer N-insertions in productive TCRs among donors in an Asian-associated ancestry cluster than the roughly 670-donor mean. Because HLA typing was missing for some donors at each locus, association tests included only the typed subset. Most TCR sequences were observed very rarely across donors, whereas some public TCRs were present in many individuals.

Sequences SGDLS (CDR1) and YYNGEE (CDR2) are obtained from the germline V gene. The CDR3 runs 13 amino acids, cysteine and phenylalanine included. The DNA shown is the 39-base CDR3, in frame from base 1. This clone turned up a few times. Its antigen is still unknown. A read error may account for a junction end that differs from germline. The cohort was made up of around 720 healthy bone marrow donors. At the time of sampling, every cohort member was nominally healthy, though immune exposures that went unrecorded were likely present. The donor was CMV seropositive and was included in the group of approximately 300 seropositive cohort members. A peripheral blood sample was collected from each donor, and TCR beta sequencing was performed on peripheral blood mononuclear cells. The Qiagen DNeasy Blood Extraction Kit was used to extract genomic DNA from the blood cell samples. The library was produced with the immunoSEQ multiplex PCR assay. A mixture of 60 forward primers for TCR Vbeta segments and 13 reverse primers for TCR Jbeta segments was used in the multiplex PCR. The CDR3 region of rearranged TCR beta genes was amplified from genomic DNA with a multiplex PCR assay. On the Illumina HiSeq System, the amplified TCR beta libraries were sequenced as 87-base-pair reads. The paper's processing steps were these. In a later analysis, some 80 million unique TCR beta chains were counted across the roughly 610 repertoires, and about 9.9 million of these chains were shared by at least two donors. Raw reads were error-corrected and collapsed into unique sequences with a nearest-neighbor algorithm that merged closely related sequences to remove PCR and sequencing errors. Alignment of CDR3 sequences to IMGT reference sequences was used to assign V, D and J gene segments. For a sequence to be retained, a match of at least six nucleotides was required to both a V gene segment and a J gene segment. A rearrangement counted as productive if the CDR3 had no stop codons and remained in frame with V and J, and every other rearrangement counted as non-productive. Following IMGT convention, CDR3 was defined as the stretch from the second conserved V-encoded cysteine to the conserved J-encoded phenylalanine. The earlier analysis of fewer than 700 of the donors excluded sequences that lacked an unambiguous match to a single V gene segment. In an earlier analysis of 587 of the donors, V segments were called functional above 56.7% productive rearrangements and were called segregating when the between-donor standard deviation exceeded 5%. A statistical classification framework was built to diagnose cytomegalovirus status from the catalog of TCR beta chain sequences. A later analysis assigned V and J genes by comparing TCR nucleotide sequences with IMGT/GENE-DB human TR gene sequences. In a later analysis, CDR3 sequences and most-parsimonious VDJ recombination scenarios were assigned using the TCRdist pipeline. In a later analysis, each TCR beta chain was defined by its CDR3 amino acid sequence together with its V-gene family, and reads lacking a unique V-gene family were excluded. As a way to deal with suspected cross-contamination and a sequencing artifact, a later analysis dropped approximately 570 nucleotide sequences that were highly shared and had low generation probability. In a later analysis, a clonal expansion index for each public chain was calculated from normalized within-repertoire ranks of inferred template counts. In a later analysis, generation probabilities were computed using a VDJ recombination model fitted to out-of-frame rearrangements, and the results were checked against IGoR. In a later analysis, TCR-TCR, TCR-HLA and TCR-CMV co-occurrence was scored with hypergeometric tests, and a repertoire-size bias correction was applied to TCR pairs. A later analysis estimated false discovery rates by permuting HLA or CMV assignments 20 times. In a later analysis, co-occurring TCRs were grouped using DBSCAN, and TCRdist sequence similarity was added for clustering within HLA-allele-positive subsets. Co-occurrence clustering excluded repertoires with fewer than 30,000 or more than 120,000 public chains, plus five with anomalous nucleotide sharing. TCRdb obtained this table from immuneACCESS and retained in-frame rearrangements with V and J assigned. These tables miss some clones; where compared with another copy, unresolved V genes account for less than half of the shortfall, and the remainder is unexplained. V, J and clone size derive from that table, while D and trimming were established from the DNA sequence. This sample is represented by approximately 170,000 clones; more than 70% of them were singletons. About 4.3% of the sample goes to the ten largest clones.

Sequenced: PBMCs. The receptor chain draws on TRBV9 and TRBJ1-2, with 7 junctional bases fitting TRBD1. This TCR derives from a woman in her fifties or sixties in good health and CMV-seropositive. The CDR3 has the sequence CASSELDRPGYTF. In nucleotide form, the sequence is TGTGCCAGTAGCGAACTGGACAGGCCTGGCTACACCTTC.